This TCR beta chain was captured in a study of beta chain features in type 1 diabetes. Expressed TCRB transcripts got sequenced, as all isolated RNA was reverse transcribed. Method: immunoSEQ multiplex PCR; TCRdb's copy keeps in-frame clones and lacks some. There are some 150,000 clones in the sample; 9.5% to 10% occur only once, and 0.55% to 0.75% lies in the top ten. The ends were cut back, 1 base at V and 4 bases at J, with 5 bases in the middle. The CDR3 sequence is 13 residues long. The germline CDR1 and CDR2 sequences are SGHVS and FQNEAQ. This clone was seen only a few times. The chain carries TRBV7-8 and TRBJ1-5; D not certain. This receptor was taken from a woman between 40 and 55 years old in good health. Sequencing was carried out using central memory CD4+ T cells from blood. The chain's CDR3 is CASSLVENQPQHF. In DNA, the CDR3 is TGTGCCAGCAGCTTAGTTGAGAATCAGCCCCAGCATTTT.